These T cell receptor beta chains were read from a single sample in a study of OX40 agonist ivuxolimab in advanced cancers. This table comes from immunoSEQ multiplex PCR, and its TCRdb copy is limited to in-frame clones, with some not included. The sample has around 99,000 clones; 90% are singletons. Sequences were derived from CD4+ or CD8+ T cells sorted from blood, sampled in a trial of the OX40 agonist ivuxolimab. All receptors come from an adult with an advanced solid tumor such as melanoma, head and neck, liver or kidney cancer. Each CDR3 is given with its conserved first and last residue. Fields, in order: CDR3 length, clone size, D gene, V gene, J gene, CDR3 DNA, CDR3 protein. A D gene is named only where the DNA matches it firmly. The size field is filled for only some rows; it gives once, few, many or a size class.

15	.	TRBD2	TRBV13	TRBJ2-1	TGTGCCAGCAGCTTGGGCGGGGGGGCCTACAATGAGCAGTTCTTC	CASSLGGGAYNEQFF
15	.	.	TRBV9	TRBJ2-3	TGTGCCAGCAGCCCCTCAGTCAGCCGAACAGATACGCAGTATTTT	CASSPSVSRTDTQYF
14	few	.	TRBV7-7	TRBJ1-1	TGTGCCAGCAGGAGACGGTCTTTTGACACTGAAGCTTTCTTT	CASRRRSFDTEAFF
15	.	.	TRBV9	TRBJ2-7	TGTGCCAGCAGCCTCCGGGACGTCGGAACCTACGAGCAGTACTTC	CASSLRDVGTYEQYF
15	.	.	TRBV5-1	TRBJ2-1	TGCGCCAGCAGCCAAAGAGGACAGACTTACAATGAGCAGTTCTTC	CASSQRGQTYNEQFF
16	.	TRBD1	TRBV5-4	TRBJ1-5	TGTGCCAGCAGCTACGTGGGACAGGGGGCAAGTCAGCCCCAGCATTTT	CASSYVGQGASQPQHF
16	.	.	TRBV7-9	TRBJ2-3	TGTGCCAGCACCGAGCTAGCGCGCGCTAGCACAGATACGCAGTATTTT	CASTELARASTDTQYF
17	.	TRBD1	TRBV19	TRBJ1-3	TGTGCCAGTAGTATACGGACAGGGGGATTCTCTGGAAACACCATATATTTT	CASSIRTGGFSGNTIYF
15	.	TRBD1	TRBV5-1	TRBJ1-1	TGCGCCAGCAGCTTACAAGACAGGGGGCTGACTGAAGCTTTCTTT	CASSLQDRGLTEAFF
15	.	.	TRBV6-6	TRBJ1-2	TGTGCCAGCAGTCCACCAGGGACTCCAAACTATGGCTACACCTTC	CASSPPGTPNYGYTF
15	.	TRBD2	TRBV6-5	TRBJ2-1	TGTGCCAGTAGCGCTTTCGGACTAGCTGGGAATGAGCAGTTCTTC	CASSAFGLAGNEQFF
14	.	.	TRBV28	TRBJ1-4	TGTGCCAGCAGTTTATCGGATTTGGGGGGGAAACTGTTTTTT	CASSLSDLGGKLFF
13	once	.	TRBV19	TRBJ2-3	TGTGCCAGTAGTATAGATCGGACCACGGGGCAGTATTTT	CASSIDRTTGQYF
15	.	.	TRBV7-9	TRBJ2-3	TGTGCCAGCAGCCTAAGGCGGGAAAGCACAGATACGCAGTATTTT	CASSLRRESTDTQYF
16	.	TRBD1	TRBV28	TRBJ1-5	TGTGCCAGCAGCTCAGACAGGGGCCCTAGCAATCAGCCCCAGCATTTT	CASSSDRGPSNQPQHF
15	.	TRBD2	TRBV19	TRBJ2-1	TGTGCCAGTATCCGGGGTAGCGGGTATGTGGGTGAGCAGTTCTTC	CASIRGSGYVGEQFF
16	.	.	TRBV11-2	TRBJ2-7	TGTGCCAGCAGCTTAGTTCGAGGAGGGGTCCGCTACGAGCAGTACTTC	CASSLVRGGVRYEQYF
14	.	.	TRBV30	TRBJ2-2	TGTGCCTGGAGTGTACTCGGAGGTGCCGGGGAGCTGTTTTTT	CAWSVLGGAGELFF
13	.	.	TRBV5-4	TRBJ2-7	TGTGCCAGCAGCTTTTCTGGTACGTACGAGCAGTACTTC	CASSFSGTYEQYF
15	.	.	TRBV27	TRBJ1-1	TGTGCCAGCAGTTTATTTGGGGGTTTGAACACTGAAGCTTTCTTT	CASSLFGGLNTEAFF
16	.	TRBD2	TRBV19	TRBJ2-2	TGTGCCAGTAGTATAAGGACTAGCGGGGGGGCCGGGGAGCTGTTTTTT	CASSIRTSGGAGELFF
16	once	TRBD2	TRBV5-4	TRBJ2-5	TGTGCCAGCAGCTTGGGGGCACTAGCGGGGAGGGAGACCCAGTACTTC	CASSLGALAGRETQYF
17	.	TRBD1	TRBV18	TRBJ1-4	TGTGCCAGCTCACTCCTGCCCCCCCGGGACAGAAATGAAAAACTGTTTTTT	CASSLLPPRDRNEKLFF
14	.	.	TRBV6-6	TRBJ2-7	TGTGCCAGCAGTTACTCTGGCTCCTACTACGAGCAGTACTTC	CASSYSGSYYEQYF
12	.	.	TRBV29-1	TRBJ2-3	TGCAGCGTTTTGGGGGGAATGGATACGCAGTATTTT	CSVLGGMDTQYF
13	.	TRBD1	TRBV5-1	TRBJ2-7	TGCGCCAGCAGCCCCGACAGGGTCAACGAGCAGTACTTC	CASSPDRVNEQYF